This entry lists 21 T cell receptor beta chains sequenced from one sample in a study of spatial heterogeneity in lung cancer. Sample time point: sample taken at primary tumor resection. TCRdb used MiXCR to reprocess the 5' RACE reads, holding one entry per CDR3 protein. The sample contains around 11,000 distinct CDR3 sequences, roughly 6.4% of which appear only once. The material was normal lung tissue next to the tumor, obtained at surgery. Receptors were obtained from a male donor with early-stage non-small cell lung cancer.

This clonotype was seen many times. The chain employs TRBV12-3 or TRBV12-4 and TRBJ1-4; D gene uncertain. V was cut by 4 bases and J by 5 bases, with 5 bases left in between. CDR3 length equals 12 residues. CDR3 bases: TGTGCCAGCAGTTCCATCAATGAAAAACTGTTTTTT. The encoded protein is CASSSINEKLFF.

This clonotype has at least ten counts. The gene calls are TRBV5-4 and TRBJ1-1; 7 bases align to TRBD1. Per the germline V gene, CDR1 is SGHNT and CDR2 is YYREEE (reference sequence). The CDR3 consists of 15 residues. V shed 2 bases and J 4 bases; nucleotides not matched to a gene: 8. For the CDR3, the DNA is TGTGCCAGCAGCTTCGGACAGGCCAAGGCCACTGAAGCTTTCTTT. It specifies CASSFGQAKATEAFF.

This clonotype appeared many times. CDR3 DNA: TGCAGTGCTCCCTCGGGCGGGAGAAGTGCAGATACGCAGTATTTT. Its translation: CSAPSGGRSADTQYF. V gene TRBV20-1 combines with J gene TRBJ2-3; 7 bases line up with TRBD2. The CDR3 totals 15 residues. The junction had 12 bases not matched to a gene; V was cut back by 5 bases and J by 4 bases. Germline CDR1 reads DFQATT; CDR2 reads SNEGSKA (reference sequence).

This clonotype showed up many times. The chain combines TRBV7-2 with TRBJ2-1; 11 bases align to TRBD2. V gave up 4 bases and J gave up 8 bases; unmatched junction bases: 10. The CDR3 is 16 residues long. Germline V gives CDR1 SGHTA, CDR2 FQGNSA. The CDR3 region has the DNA TGTGCCAGCAGCTCCACTAGCGGGAGCATGAGGTATGAGCAGTTCTTC. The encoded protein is CASSSTSGSMRYEQFF. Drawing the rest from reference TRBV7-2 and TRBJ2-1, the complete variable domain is GAGVSQSPSNKVTEKGKDVELRCDPISGHTALYWYRQSLGQGLEFLIYFQGNSAPDKSGLPSDRFSAERTGGSVSTLTIQRTQQEDSAVYLCASSSTSGSMRYEQFFGPGTRLTVL.

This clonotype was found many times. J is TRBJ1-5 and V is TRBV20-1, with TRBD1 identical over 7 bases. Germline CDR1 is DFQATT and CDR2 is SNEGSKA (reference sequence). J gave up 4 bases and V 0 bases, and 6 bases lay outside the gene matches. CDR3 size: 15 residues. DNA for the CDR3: TGCAGTGCTAGAGACCTCCGGACAGGTAATCAGCCCCAGCATTTT. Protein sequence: CSARDLRTGNQPQHF.

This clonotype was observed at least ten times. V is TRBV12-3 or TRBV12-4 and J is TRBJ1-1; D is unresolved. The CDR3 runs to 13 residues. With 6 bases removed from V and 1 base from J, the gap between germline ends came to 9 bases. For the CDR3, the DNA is TGTGCCAGCAGCTCCGACGGGAACACTGAAGCTTTCTTT. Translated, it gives CASSSDGNTEAFF.

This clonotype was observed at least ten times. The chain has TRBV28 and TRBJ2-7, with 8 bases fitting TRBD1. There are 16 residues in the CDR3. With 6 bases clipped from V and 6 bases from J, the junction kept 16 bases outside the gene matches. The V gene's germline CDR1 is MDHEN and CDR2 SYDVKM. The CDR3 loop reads CASSAAGGVRQVEQYF. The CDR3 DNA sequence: TGTGCCAGCAGCGCGGCAGGGGGCGTGCGTCAGGTCGAGCAGTACTTC. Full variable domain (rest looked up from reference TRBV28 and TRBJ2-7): DVKVTQSSRYLVKRTGEKVFLECVQDMDHENMFWYRQDPGLGLRLIYFSYDVKMKEKGDIPEGYSVSREKKERFSLILESASTNQTSMYLCASSAAGGVRQVEQYFGPGTRLTVT.

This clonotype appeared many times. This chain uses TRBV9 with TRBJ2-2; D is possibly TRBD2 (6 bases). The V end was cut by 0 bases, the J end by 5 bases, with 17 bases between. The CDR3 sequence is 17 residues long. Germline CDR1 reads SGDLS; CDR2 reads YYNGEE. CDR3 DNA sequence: TGTGCCAGCAGCGTAGGAGGGTCGGGAGCGGAAACCGGGGAGCTGTTTTTT. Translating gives CASSVGGSGAETGELFF.

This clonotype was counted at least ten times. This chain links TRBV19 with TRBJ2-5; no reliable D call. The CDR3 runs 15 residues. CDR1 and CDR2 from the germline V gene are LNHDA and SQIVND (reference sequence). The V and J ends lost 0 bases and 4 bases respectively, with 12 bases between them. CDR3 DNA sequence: TGTGCCAGTAGTATAGACTCGCGGAGAGCAGAGACCCAGTACTTC. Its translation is CASSIDSRRAETQYF. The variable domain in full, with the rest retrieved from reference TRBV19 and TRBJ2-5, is DGGITQSPKYLFRKEGQNVTLSCEQNLNHDAMYWYRQDPGQGLRLIYYSQIVNDFQKGDIAEGYSVSREKKESFPLTVTSAQKNPTAFYLCASSIDSRRAETQYFGPGTRLLVL.

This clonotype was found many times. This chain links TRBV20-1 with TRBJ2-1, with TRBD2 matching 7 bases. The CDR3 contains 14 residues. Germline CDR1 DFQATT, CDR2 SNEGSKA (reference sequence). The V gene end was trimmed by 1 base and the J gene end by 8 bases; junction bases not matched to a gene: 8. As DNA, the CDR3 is TGCAGTGCTAGAGCTTGGGCGGGAGAAGATGAGCAGTTCTTC. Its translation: CSARAWAGEDEQFF.

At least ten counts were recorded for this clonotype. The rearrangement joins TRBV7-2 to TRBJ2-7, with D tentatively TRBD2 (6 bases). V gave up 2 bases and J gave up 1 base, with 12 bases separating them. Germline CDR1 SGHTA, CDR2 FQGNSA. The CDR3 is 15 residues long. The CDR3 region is CASSLIGGNSYEQYF. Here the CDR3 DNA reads TGTGCCAGCAGCTTAATTGGCGGGAATTCCTACGAGCAGTACTTC.

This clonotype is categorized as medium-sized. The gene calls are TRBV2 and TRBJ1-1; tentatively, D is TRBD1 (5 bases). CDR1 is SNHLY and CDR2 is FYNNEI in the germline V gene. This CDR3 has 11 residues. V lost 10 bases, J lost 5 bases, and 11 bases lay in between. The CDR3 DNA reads TGTGCCATCTACGGGGGGACTGAAGCTTTCTTT. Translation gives CAIYGGTEAFF.

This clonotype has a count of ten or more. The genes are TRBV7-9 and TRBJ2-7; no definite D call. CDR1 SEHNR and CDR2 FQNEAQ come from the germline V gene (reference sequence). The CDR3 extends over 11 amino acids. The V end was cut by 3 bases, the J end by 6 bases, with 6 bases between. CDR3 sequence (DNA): TGTGCCAGCAGCTTTTCCCCCGAGCAGTACTTC. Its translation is CASSFSPEQYF.

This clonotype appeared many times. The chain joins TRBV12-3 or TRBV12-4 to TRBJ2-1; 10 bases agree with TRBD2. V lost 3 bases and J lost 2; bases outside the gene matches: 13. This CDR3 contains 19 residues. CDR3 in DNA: TGTGCCAGCAGTTTGCTAGCGGGAGTGGAAGGTGGACCCTACAATGAGCAGTTCTTC. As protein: CASSLLAGVEGGPYNEQFF.

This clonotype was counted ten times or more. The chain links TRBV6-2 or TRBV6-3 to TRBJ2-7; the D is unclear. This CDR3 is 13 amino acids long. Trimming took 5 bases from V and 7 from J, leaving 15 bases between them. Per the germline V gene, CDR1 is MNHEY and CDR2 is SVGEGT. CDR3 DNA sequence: TGTGCCAGCAGTACCGGAGTTTTTGGAGAGCAGTACTTC. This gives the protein CASSTGVFGEQYF.

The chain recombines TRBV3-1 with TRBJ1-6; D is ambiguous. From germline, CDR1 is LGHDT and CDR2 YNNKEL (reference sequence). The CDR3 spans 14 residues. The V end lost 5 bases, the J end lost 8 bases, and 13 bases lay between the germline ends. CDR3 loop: CASSFGDSDSPLHF. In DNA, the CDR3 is TGTGCCAGCAGCTTCGGGGATAGTGATTCACCCCTCCACTTT.

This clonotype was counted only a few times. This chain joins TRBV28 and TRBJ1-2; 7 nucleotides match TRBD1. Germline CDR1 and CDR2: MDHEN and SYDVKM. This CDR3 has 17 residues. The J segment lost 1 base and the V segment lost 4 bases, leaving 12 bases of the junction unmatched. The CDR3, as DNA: TGTGCCAGCAGTTCCCGGCTCCACAGGGGCCTTAACTATGGCTACACCTTC. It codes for CASSSRLHRGLNYGYTF.

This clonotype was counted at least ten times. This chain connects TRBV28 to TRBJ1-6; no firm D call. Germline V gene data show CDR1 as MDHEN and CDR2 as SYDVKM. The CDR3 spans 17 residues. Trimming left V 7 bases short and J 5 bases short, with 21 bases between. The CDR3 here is CASNMGGRGVDNSPLHF. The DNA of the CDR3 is TGTGCCAGCAACATGGGAGGACGGGGAGTAGATAATTCACCCCTCCACTTT. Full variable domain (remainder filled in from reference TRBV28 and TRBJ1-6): DVKVTQSSRYLVKRTGEKVFLECVQDMDHENMFWYRQDPGLGLRLIYFSYDVKMKEKGDIPEGYSVSREKKERFSLILESASTNQTSMYLCASNMGGRGVDNSPLHFGNGTRLTVT.

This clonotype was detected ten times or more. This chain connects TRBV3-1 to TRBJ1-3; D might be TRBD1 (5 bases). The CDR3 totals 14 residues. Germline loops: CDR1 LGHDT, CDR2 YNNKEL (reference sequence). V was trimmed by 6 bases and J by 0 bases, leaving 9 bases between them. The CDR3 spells CASRNRISGNTIYF. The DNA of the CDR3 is TGTGCCAGCAGGAACAGGATCTCTGGAAACACCATATATTTT.

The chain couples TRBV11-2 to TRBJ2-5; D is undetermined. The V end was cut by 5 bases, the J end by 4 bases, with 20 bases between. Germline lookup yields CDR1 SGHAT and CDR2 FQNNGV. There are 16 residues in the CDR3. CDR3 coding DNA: TGTGCCAGCAGCCGTATACGTACAAGATATGGAGAGACCCAGTACTTC. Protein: CASSRIRTRYGETQYF. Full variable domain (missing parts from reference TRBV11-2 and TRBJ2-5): EAGVAQSPRYKIIEKRQSVAFWCNPISGHATLYWYQQILGQGPKLLIQFQNNGVVDDSQLPKDRFSAERLKGVDSTLKIQPAKLEDSAVYLCASSRIRTRYGETQYFGPGTRLLVL.

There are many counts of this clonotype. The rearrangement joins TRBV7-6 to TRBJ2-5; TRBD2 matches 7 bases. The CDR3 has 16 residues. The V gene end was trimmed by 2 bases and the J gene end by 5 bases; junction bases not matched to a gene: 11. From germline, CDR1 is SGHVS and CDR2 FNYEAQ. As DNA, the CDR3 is TGTGCCAGCAGCTTAATGCGCGGGGGTGGAGGGGAGACCCAGTACTTC. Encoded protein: CASSLMRGGGGETQYF. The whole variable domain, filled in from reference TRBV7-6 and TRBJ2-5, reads GAGVSQSPRYKVTKRGQDVALRCDPISGHVSLYWYRQALGQGPEFLTYFNYEAQQDKSGLPNDRFSAERPEGSISTLTIQRTEQRDSAMYRCASSLMRGGGGETQYFGPGTRLLVL.